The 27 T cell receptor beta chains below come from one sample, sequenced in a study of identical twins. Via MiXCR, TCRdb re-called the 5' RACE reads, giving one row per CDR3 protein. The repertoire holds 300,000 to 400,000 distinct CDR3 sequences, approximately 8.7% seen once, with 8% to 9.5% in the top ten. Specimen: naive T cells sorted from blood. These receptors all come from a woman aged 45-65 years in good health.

In nucleotides, the CDR3 is TGTGCCACCGCTTATCAGGGGGGCGCTTACAATGAGCAGTTCTTC. Its translation is CATAYQGGAYNEQFF. The chain links TRBV24-1 to TRBJ2-1, with D possibly matching TRBD1 (7 bases). CDR1 KGHDR and CDR2 SFDVKD come from the germline V gene. V was cut by 9 bases and J by 4 bases, with 18 bases left in between. CDR3 length: 15 amino acids.

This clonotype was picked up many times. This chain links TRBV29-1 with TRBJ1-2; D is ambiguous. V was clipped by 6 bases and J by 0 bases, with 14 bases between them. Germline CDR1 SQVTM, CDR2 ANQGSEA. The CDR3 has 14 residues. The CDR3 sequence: CSVEAESTNYGYTF. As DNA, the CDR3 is TGCAGCGTGGAGGCAGAGTCTACTAACTATGGCTACACCTTC. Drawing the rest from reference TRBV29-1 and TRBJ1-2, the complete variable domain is SAVISQKPSRDICQRGTSLTIQCQVDSQVTMMFWYRQQPGQSLTLIATANQGSEATYESGFVIDKFPISRPNLTFSTLTVSNMSPEDSSIYLCSVEAESTNYGYTFGSGTRLTVV.

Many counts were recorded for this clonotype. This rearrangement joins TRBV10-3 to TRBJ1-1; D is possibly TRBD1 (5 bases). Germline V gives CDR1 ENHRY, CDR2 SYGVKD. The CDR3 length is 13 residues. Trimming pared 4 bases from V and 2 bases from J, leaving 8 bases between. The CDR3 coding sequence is TGTGCCATCAGTGGAGGACAAAACACTGAAGCTTTCTTT. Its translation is CAISGGQNTEAFF.

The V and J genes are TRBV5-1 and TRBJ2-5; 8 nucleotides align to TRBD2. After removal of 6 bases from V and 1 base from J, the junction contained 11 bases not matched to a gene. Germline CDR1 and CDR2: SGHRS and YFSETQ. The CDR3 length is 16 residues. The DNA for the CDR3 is TGCGCCAGCAAAAGTATGGCGGGAGGCCTCCAAGAGACCCAGTACTTC. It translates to CASKSMAGGLQETQYF. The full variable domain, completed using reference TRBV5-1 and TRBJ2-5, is KAGVTQTPRYLIKTRGQQVTLSCSPISGHRSVSWYQQTPGQGLQFLFEYFSETQRNKGNFPGRFSGRQFSNSRSEMNVSTLELGDSALYLCASKSMAGGLQETQYFGPGTRLLVL.

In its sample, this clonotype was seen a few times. CDR3 nucleotide sequence: TGCGCCAGCAGCCGGCCCTTAATGGGGGCCAAAAACATTCAGTACTTC. Amino acids: CASSRPLMGAKNIQYF. This sequence joins TRBV4-1 and TRBJ2-4, with D unresolved. The V and J ends lost 4 bases and 1 base respectively, with 14 bases between them. Germline-derived CDR1 and CDR2 are MGHRA and YSYEKL. The CDR3 contains 16 residues.

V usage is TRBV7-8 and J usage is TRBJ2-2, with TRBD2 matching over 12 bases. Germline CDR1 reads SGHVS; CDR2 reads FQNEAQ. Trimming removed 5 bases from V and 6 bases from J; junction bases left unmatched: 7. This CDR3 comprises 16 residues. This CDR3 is CASSHRLAGVPGELFF. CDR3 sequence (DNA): TGTGCCAGCAGCCACCGACTAGCGGGAGTGCCCGGGGAGCTGTTTTTT.

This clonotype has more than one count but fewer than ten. The CDR3 DNA reads as TGTGCCTGGCTTCCGCCCGGACTAGCGGCTTTTACGGGGCAGTTCTTC. Protein sequence: CAWLPPGLAAFTGQFF. This chain links TRBV30 with TRBJ2-1; 10 nucleotides agree with TRBD2. The CDR3 sequence is 16 residues long. J was trimmed by 12 bases and V by 5 bases; bases with no gene match: 19. Germline-derived CDR1 and CDR2 are GTSNPN and SVGIG (reference sequence).

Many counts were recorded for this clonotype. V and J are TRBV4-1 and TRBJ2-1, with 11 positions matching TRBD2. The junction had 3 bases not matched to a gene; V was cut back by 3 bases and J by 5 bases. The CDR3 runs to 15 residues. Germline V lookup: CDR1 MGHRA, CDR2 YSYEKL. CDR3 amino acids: CASSQTGLADNEQFF. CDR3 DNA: TGCGCCAGCAGCCAGACGGGACTAGCGGACAATGAGCAGTTCTTC.

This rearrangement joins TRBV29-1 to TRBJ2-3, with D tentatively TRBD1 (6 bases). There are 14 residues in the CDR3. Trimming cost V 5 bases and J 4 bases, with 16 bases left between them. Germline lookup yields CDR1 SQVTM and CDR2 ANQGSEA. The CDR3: CSVLGSRGPDTQYF. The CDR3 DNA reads TGCAGCGTTTTGGGTTCCAGGGGCCCAGATACGCAGTATTTT.

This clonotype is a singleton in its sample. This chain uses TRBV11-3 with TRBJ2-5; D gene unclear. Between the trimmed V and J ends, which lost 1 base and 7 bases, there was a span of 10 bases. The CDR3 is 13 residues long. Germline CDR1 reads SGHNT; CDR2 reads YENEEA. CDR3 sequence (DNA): TGTGCCAGCAGCTTAGGGGATGTAGGGACCCAGTACTTC. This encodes CASSLGDVGTQYF.

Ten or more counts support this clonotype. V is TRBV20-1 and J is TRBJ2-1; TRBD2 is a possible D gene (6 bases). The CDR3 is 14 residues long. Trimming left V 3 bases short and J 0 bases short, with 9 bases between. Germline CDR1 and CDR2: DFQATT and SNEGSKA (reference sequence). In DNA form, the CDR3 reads TGCAGTGCTAGGCCCGGGAGCTCCTACAATGAGCAGTTCTTC. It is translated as CSARPGSSYNEQFF.

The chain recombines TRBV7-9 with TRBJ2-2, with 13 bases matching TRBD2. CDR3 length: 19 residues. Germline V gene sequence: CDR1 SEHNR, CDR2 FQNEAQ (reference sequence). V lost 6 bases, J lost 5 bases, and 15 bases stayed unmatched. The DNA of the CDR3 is TGTGCCAGCAGACCCCCCTCCCGACTAGCGGGAGGAGGTACCGGGGAGCTGTTTTTT. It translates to CASRPPSRLAGGGTGELFF.

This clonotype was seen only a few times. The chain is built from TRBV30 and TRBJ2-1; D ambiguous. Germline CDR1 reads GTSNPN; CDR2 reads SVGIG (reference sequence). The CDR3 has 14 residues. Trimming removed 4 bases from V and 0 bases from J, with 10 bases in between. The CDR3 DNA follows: TGTGCCTGGAACGTCCGGAGCTCCTACAATGAGCAGTTCTTC. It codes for CAWNVRSSYNEQFF.

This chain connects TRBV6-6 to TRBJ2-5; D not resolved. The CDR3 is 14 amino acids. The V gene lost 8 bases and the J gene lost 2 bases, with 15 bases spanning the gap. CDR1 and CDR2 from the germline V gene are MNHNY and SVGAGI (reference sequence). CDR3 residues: CASAPRVRQETQYF. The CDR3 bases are TGTGCCAGCGCCCCCCGGGTGAGACAAGAGACCCAGTACTTC.

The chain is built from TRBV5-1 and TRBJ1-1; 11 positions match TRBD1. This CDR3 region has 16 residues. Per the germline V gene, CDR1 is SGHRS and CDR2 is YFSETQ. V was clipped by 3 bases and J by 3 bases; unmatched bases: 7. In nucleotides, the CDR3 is TGCGCCAGCAGCTCCGGACAGGGGGCCGGGTACACTGAAGCTTTCTTT. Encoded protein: CASSSGQGAGYTEAFF.

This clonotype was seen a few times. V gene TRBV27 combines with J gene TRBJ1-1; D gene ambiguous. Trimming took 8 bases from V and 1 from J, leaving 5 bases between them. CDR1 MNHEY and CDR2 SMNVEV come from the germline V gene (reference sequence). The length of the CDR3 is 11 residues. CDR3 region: CASSKNTEAFF. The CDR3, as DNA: TGTGCCAGCTCCAAGAACACTGAAGCTTTCTTT.

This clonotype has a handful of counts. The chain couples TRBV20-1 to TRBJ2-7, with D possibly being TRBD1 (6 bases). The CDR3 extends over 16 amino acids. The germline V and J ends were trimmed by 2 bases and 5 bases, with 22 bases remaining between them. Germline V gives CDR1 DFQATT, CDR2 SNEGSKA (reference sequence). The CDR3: CSARLIGQRLGNEQYF. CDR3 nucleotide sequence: TGCAGTGCTAGACTCATAGGACAGCGGCTTGGAAACGAGCAGTACTTC.

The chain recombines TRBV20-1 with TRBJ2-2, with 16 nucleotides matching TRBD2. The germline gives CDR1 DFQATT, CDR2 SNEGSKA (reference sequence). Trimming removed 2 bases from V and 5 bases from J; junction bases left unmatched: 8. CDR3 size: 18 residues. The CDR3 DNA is TGCAGTGCTAGACCTCCGGGACTAGCGGGAGGGCCGACCGGGGAGCTGTTTTTT. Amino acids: CSARPPGLAGGPTGELFF.

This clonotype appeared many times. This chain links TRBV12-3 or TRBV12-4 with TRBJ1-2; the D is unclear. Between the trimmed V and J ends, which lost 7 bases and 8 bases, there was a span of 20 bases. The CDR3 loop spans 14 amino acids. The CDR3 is CASMAGIEARGYTF. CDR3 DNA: TGTGCCAGCATGGCGGGGATTGAAGCGAGGGGCTACACCTTC.

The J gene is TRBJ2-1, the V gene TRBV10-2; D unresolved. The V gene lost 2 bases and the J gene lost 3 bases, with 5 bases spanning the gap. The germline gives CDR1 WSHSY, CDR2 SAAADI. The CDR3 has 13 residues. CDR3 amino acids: CASSEELYNEQFF. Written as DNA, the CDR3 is TGCGCCAGCAGTGAGGAGCTCTACAATGAGCAGTTCTTC.

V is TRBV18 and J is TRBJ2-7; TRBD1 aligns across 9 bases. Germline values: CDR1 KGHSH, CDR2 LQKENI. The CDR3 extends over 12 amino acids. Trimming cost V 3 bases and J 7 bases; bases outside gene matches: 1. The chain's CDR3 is CASSPDRGEQYF. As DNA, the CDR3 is TGTGCCAGCTCACCGGACAGGGGAGAGCAGTACTTC.

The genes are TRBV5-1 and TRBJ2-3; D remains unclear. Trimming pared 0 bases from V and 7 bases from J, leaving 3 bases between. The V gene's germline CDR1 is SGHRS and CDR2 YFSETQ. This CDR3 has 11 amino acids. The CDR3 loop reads CASSLEYTQYF. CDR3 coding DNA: TGCGCCAGCAGCTTGGAGTATACGCAGTATTTT.

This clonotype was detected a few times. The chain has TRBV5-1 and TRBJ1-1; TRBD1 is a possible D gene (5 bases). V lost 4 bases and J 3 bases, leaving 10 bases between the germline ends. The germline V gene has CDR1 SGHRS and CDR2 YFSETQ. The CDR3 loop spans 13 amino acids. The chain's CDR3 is CASSPGGDTEAFF. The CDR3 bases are TGCGCCAGCAGCCCGGGGGGGGACACTGAAGCTTTCTTT.

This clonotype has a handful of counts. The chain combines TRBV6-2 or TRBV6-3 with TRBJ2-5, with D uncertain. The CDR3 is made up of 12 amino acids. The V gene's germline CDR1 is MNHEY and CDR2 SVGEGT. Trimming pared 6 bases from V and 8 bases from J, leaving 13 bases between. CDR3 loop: CASSRDVVTQYF. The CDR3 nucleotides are TGTGCCAGCAGCAGAGACGTCGTTACCCAGTACTTC.

The CDR3: CATSDLNSPTAYNEQFF. The CDR3 nucleotides are TGTGCCACCAGTGATTTAAATTCCCCGACTGCTTACAATGAGCAGTTCTTC. This chain uses TRBV24-1 with TRBJ2-1; D is uncertain. Germline assignment: CDR1 KGHDR and CDR2 SFDVKD. The CDR3 runs 17 residues. V was cut by 1 base and J by 4 bases, with 16 bases left in between.

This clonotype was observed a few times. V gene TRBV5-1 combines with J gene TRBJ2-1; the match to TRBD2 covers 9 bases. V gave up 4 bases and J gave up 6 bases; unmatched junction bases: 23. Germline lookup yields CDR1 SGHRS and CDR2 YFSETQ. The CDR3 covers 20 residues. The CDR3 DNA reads TGCGCCAGCAGCCCACGAGGGGTGTCGATCCAGCGGGGGGCTTCCAATGAGCAGTTCTTC. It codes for CASSPRGVSIQRGASNEQFF. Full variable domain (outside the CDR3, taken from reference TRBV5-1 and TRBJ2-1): KAGVTQTPRYLIKTRGQQVTLSCSPISGHRSVSWYQQTPGQGLQFLFEYFSETQRNKGNFPGRFSGRQFSNSRSEMNVSTLELGDSALYLCASSPRGVSIQRGASNEQFFGPGTRLTVL.

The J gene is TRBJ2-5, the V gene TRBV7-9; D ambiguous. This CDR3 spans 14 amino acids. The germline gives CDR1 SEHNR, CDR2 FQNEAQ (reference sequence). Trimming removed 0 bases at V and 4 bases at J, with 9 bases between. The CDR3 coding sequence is TGTGCCAGCAGCTTAGCGCTGGTTCCAGAGACCCAGTACTTC. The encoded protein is CASSLALVPETQYF.